The clone carrying this T cell receptor beta chain was recorded at least ten times. CDR1 and CDR2 (germline): MNHEY, SMNVEV (reference sequence). V shed 5 bases, J shed 4 bases, and the junction held 4 bases outside the gene matches. The CDR3 length is 13 residues. TCRdb independently ran MiXCR on the 5' RACE reads; one entry per CDR3 protein. The sample yields 400,000 or so distinct CDR3 sequences, roughly 6.2% seen once. The data originate from a study of T cells after yellow fever vaccination. Specimen: PBMCs, collected 5 days after the yellow fever booster vaccination. The TCR was taken from a man aged 25-45 years who received the YFV17D yellow fever vaccine. The chain is built from TRBV27 and TRBJ2-5, with 7 bases identical to TRBD2. Written as DNA, the CDR3 is TGTGCCAGCAGTCCTCGGGGGGTAGAGACCCAGTACTTC. Its translation: CASSPRGVETQYF.